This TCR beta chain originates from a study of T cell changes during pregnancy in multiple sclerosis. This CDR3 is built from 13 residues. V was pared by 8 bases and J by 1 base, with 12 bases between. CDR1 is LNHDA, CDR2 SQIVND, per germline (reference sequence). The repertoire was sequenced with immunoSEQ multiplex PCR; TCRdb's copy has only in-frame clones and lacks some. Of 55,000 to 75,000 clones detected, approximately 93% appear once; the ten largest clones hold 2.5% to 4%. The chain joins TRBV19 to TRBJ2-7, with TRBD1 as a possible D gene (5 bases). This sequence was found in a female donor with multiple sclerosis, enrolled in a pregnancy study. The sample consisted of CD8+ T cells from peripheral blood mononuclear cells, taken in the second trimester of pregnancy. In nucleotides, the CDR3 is TGTGCCAGTGGTCAGGGCTCTTCCTACGAGCAGTACTTC. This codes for CASGQGSSYEQYF.